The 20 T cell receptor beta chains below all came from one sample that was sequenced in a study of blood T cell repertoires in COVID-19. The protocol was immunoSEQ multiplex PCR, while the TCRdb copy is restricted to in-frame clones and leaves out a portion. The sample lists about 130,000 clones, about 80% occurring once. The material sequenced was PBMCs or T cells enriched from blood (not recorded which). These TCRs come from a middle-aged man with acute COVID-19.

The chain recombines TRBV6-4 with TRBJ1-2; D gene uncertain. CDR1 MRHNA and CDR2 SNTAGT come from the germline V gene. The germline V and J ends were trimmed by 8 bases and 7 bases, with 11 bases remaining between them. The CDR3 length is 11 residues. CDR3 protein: CASPTGGGYTF. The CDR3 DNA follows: TGTGCCAGCCCTACGGGTGGTGGCTACACCTTC.

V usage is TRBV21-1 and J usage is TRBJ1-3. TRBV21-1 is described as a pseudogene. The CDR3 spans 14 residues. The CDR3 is CASSKGFERNTIYF. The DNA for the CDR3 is TGTGCCAGCAGCAAAGGTTTCGAGCGGAACACCATATATTTT.

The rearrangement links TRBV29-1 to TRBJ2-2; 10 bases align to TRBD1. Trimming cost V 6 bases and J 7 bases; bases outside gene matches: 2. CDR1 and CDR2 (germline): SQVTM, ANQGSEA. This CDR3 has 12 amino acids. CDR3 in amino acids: CSVGTGDGELFF. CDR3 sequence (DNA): TGCAGCGTGGGGACAGGGGACGGGGAGCTGTTTTTT.

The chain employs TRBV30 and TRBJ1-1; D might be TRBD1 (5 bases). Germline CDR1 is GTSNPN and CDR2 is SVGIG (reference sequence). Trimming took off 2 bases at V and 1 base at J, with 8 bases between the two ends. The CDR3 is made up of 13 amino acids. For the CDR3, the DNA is TGTGCCTGGAGTACCCAGGGGAACACTGAAGCTTTCTTT. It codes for CAWSTQGNTEAFF.

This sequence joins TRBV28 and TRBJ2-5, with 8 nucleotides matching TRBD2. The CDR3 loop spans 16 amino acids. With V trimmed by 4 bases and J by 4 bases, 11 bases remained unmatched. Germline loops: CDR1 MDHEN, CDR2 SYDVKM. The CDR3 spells CASSSSDAGGRETQYF. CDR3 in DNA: TGTGCCAGCAGTTCCTCAGATGCGGGAGGTAGAGAGACCCAGTACTTC.

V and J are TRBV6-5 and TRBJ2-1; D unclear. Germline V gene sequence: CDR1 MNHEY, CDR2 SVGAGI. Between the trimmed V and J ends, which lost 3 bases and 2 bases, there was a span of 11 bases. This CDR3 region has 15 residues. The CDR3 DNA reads TGTGCCAGCAGTTATGACGACTCCACCTACAATGAGCAGTTCTTC. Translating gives CASSYDDSTYNEQFF.

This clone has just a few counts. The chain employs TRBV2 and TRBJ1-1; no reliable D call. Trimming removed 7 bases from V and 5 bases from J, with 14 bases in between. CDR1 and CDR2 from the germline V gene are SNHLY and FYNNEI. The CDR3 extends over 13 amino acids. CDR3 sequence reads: CASTLSPVTEAFF. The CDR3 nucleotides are TGTGCCAGCACCCTATCCCCGGTTACTGAAGCTTTCTTT. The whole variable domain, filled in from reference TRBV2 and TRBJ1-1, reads EPEVTQTPSHQVTQMGQEVILRCVPISNHLYFYWYRQILGQKVEFLVSFYNNEISEKSEIFDDQFSVERPDGSNFTLKIRSTKLEDSAMYFCASTLSPVTEAFFGQGTRLTVV.

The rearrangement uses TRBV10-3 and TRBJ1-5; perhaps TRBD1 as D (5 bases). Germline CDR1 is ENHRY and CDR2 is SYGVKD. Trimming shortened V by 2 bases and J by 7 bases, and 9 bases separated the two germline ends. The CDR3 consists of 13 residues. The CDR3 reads CAISEGAGQPQHF. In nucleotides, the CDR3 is TGTGCCATCAGTGAGGGGGCTGGGCAGCCCCAGCATTTT.

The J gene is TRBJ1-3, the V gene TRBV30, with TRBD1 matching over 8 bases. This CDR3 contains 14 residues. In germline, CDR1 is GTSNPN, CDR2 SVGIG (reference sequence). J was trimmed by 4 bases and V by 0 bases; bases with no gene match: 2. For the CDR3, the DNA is TGTGCCTGGAGTGTACAGGGGGGCGGAAACACCATATATTTT. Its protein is CAWSVQGGGNTIYF.

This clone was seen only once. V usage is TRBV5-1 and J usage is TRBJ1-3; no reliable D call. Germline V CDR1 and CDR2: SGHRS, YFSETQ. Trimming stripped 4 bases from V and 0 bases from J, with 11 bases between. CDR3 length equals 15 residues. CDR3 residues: CASSLGPSSGNTIYF. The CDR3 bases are TGCGCCAGCAGCCTTGGGCCTTCCTCTGGAAACACCATATATTTT.

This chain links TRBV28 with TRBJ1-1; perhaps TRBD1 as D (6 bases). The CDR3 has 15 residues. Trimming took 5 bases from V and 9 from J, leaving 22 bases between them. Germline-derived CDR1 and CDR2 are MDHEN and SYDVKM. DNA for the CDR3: TGTGCCAGCAGTCCCCCCCCGGGACAAAACGCTAAAGCTTTCTTT. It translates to CASSPPPGQNAKAFF.

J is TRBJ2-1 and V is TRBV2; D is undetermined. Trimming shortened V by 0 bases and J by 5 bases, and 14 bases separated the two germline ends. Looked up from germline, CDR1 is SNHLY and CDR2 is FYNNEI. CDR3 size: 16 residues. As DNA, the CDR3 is TGTGCCAGCAGTGAAGCGCTTGCGAGTATCAACAATGAGCAGTTCTTC. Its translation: CASSEALASINNEQFF.

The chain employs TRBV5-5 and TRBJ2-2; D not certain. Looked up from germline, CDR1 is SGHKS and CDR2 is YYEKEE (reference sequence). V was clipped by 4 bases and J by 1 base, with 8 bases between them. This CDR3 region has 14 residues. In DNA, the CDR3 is TGTGCCAGCAGCCCTCGGGTGAACACCGGGGAGCTGTTTTTT. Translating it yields CASSPRVNTGELFF.

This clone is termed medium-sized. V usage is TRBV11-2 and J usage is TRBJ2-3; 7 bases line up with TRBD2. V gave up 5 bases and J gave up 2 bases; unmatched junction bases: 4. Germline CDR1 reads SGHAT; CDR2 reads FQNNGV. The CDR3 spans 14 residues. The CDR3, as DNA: TGTGCCAGCAGCCCGACTAGCCCCACAGATACGCAGTATTTT. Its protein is CASSPTSPTDTQYF.

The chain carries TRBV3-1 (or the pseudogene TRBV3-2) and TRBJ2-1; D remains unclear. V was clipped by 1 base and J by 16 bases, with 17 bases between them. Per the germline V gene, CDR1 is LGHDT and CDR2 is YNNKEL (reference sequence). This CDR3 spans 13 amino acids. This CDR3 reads CASSQVYSPRHFF. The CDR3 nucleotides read TGTGCCAGCAGCCAAGTCTATTCCCCCCGACACTTCTTC.

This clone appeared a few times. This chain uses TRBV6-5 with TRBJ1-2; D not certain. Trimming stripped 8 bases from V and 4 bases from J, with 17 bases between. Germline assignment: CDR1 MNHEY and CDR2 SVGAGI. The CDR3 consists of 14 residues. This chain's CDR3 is CASASTGSPYGYTF. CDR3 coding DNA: TGTGCCAGCGCCTCGACCGGGAGTCCCTATGGCTACACCTTC.

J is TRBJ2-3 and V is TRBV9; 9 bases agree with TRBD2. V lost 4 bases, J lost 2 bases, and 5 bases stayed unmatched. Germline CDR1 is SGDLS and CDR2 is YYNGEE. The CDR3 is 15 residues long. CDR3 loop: CASSLTSGLTDTQYF. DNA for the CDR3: TGTGCCAGCAGCCTTACTAGCGGGCTCACAGATACGCAGTATTTT.

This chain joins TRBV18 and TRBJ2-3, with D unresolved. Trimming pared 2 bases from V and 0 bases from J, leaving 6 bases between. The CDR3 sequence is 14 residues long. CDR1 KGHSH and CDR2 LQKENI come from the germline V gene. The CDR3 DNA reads TGTGCCAGCTCACCAGCGGCTAGCACAGATACGCAGTATTTT. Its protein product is CASSPAASTDTQYF.

The CDR3 coding sequence is TGTGCCAGCAGCTCACAGGGGGGGGATCAGCCCCAGCATTTT. Translation gives CASSSQGGDQPQHF. V gene TRBV7-2 combines with J gene TRBJ1-5; 8 bases are a match to TRBD1. Germline loops: CDR1 SGHTA, CDR2 FQGNSA. V was pared by 4 bases and J by 5 bases, with 4 bases of the junction left unmatched. CDR3 length equals 14 residues.

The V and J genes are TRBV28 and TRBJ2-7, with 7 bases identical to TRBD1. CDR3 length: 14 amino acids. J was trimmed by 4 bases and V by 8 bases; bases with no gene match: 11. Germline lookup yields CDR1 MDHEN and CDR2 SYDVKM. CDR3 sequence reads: CASSSGQFGYEQYF. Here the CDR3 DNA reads TGTGCCAGCTCTTCGGGACAGTTCGGATACGAGCAGTACTTC.